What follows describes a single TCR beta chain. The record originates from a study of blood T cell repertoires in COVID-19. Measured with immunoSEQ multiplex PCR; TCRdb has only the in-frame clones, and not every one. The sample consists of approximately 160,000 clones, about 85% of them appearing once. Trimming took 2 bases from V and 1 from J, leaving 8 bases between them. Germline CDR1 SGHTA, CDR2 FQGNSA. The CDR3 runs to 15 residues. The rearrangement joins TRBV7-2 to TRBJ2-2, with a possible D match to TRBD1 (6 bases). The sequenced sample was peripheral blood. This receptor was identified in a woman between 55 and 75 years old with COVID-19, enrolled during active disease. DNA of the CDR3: TGTGCCAGCAGCTTAATAGGGGGGAACACCGGGGAGCTGTTTTTT. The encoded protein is CASSLIGGNTGELFF. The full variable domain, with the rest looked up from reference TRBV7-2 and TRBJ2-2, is GAGVSQSPSNKVTEKGKDVELRCDPISGHTALYWYRQSLGQGLEFLIYFQGNSAPDKSGLPSDRFSAERTGGSVSTLTIQRTQQEDSAVYLCASSLIGGNTGELFFGEGSRLTVL.